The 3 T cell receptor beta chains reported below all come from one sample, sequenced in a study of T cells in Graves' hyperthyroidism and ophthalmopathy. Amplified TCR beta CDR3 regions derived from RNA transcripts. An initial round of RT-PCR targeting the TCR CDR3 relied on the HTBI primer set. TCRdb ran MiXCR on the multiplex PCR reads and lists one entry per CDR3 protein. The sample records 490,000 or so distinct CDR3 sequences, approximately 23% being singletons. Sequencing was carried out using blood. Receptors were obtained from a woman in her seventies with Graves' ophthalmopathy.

The CDR3 DNA follows: TGTGCCAGTAGTATGGGGACGGGGGGCATGGAGCAGTACTTC. Its protein product is CASSMGTGGMEQYF. The chain uses TRBV19 and TRBJ2-7, with a possible D match to TRBD2 (7 bases). The germline gives CDR1 LNHDA, CDR2 SQIVND (reference sequence). V lost 3 bases, J lost 7 bases, and 16 bases lay in between. CDR3 length equals 14 residues. Complete variable domain (other parts from reference TRBV19 and TRBJ2-7): DGGITQSPKYLFRKEGQNVTLSCEQNLNHDAMYWYRQDPGQGLRLIYYSQIVNDFQKGDIAEGYSVSREKKESFPLTVTSAQKNPTAFYLCASSMGTGGMEQYFGPGTRLTVT.

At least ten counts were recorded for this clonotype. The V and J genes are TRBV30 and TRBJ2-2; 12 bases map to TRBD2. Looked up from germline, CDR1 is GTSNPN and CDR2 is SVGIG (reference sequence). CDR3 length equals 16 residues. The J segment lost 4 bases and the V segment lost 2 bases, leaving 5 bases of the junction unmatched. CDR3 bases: TGTGCCTGGAGTCGACTAGCGGGAGACAGCACCGGGGAGCTGTTTTTT. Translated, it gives CAWSRLAGDSTGELFF.

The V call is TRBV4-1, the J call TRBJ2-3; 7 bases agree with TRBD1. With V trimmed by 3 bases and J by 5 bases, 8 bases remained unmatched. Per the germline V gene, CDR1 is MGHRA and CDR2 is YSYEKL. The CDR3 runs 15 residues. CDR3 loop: CASSQVSGGIDTQYF. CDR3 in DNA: TGCGCCAGCAGCCAGGTTTCAGGGGGAATAGATACGCAGTATTTT.